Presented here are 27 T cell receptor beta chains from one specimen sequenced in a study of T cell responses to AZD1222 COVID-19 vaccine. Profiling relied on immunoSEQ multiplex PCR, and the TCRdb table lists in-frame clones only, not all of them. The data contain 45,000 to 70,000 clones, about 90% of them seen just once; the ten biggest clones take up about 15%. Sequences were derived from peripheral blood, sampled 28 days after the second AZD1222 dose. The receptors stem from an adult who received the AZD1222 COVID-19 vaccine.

The CDR3 reads CASSQEGTRREQYF. The CDR3 DNA reads as TGTGCCAGCAGCCAAGAAGGGACTAGGCGGGAGCAGTACTTC. The rearrangement joins TRBV3-1 (or the pseudogene TRBV3-2) to TRBJ2-7; TRBD2 aligns across 8 bases. V trimming: 0 bases; J trimming: 7 bases; junction bases outside the gene matches: 5. This CDR3 is 14 amino acids long. The germline gives CDR1 LGHDT, CDR2 YNNKEL (reference sequence).

The CDR3: CASSLGGWVQATEAFF. The CDR3 coding sequence is TGTGCCAGCAGCTTGGGGGGGTGGGTTCAGGCCACTGAAGCTTTCTTT. The V and J genes are TRBV7-8 and TRBJ1-1; a weak D match, TRBD1 (5 bases). CDR3 size: 16 residues. Germline CDR1 reads SGHVS; CDR2 reads FQNEAQ. The V and J ends lost 3 bases and 4 bases respectively, with 18 bases between them.

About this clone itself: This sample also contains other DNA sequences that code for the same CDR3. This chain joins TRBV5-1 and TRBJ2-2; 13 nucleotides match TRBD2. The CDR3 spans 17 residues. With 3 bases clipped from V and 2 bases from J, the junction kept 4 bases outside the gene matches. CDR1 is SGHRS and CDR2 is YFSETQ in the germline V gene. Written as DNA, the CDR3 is TGCGCCAGCAGCTGGACTAGCGGGAGCCCCAACACCGGGGAGCTGTTTTTT. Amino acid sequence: CASSWTSGSPNTGELFF.

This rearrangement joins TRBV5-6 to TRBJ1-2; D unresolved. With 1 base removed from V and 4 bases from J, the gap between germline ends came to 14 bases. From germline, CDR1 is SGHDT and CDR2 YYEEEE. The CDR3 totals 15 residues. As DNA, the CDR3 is TGTGCCAGCAGCTTGAGAGGCGGGGATCTCTATGGCTACACCTTC. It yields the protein CASSLRGGDLYGYTF. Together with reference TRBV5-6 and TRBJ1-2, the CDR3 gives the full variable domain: DAGVTQSPTHLIKTRGQQVTLRCSPKSGHDTVSWYQQALGQGPQFIFQYYEEEERQRGNFPDRFSGHQFPNYSSELNVNALLLGDSALYLCASSLRGGDLYGYTFGSGTRLTVV.

This chain's CDR3 is CASSLTATNEKLFF. CDR3 DNA: TGTGCCAGCAGTTTAACTGCAACTAATGAAAAACTGTTTTTT. V gene TRBV28 combines with J gene TRBJ1-4; D remains ambiguous. The CDR3 covers 14 residues. V was shortened by 2 bases and J by 0 bases, with 4 bases between the two germline ends. Germline V gives CDR1 MDHEN, CDR2 SYDVKM.

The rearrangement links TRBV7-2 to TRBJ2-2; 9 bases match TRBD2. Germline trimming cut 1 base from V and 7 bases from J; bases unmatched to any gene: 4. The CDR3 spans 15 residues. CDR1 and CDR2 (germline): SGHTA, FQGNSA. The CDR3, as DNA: TGTGCCAGCAGCTTAGAGGGACTAGCTAGCGGGGAGCTGTTTTTT. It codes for CASSLEGLASGELFF.

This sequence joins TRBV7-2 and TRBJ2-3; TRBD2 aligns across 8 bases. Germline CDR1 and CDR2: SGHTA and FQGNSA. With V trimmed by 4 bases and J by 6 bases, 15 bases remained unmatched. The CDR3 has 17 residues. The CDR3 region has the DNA TGTGCCAGCAGCTCCCTTCGACTAGCGTACCTCGGGGATACGCAGTATTTT. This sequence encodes CASSSLRLAYLGDTQYF. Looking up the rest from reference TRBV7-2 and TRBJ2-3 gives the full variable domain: GAGVSQSPSNKVTEKGKDVELRCDPISGHTALYWYRQSLGQGLEFLIYFQGNSAPDKSGLPSDRFSAERTGGSVSTLTIQRTQQEDSAVYLCASSSLRLAYLGDTQYFGPGTRLTVL.

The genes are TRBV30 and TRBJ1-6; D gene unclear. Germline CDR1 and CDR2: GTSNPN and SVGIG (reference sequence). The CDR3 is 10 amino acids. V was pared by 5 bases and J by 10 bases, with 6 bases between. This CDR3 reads CAWGRSPLHF. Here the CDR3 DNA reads TGTGCCTGGGGGCGGTCACCCCTCCACTTT.

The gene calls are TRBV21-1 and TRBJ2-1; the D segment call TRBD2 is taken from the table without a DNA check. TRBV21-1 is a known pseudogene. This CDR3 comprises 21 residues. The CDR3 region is CASSKGPGGLAGGATDNEQFF. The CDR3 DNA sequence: TGTGCCAGCAGCAAAGGACCGGGGGGACTAGCGGGAGGTGCGACTGACAATGAGCAGTTCTTC.

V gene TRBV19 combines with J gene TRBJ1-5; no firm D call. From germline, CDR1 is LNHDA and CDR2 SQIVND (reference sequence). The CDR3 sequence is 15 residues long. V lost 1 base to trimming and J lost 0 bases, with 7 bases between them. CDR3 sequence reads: CASSIGTPSNQPQHF. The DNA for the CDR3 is TGTGCCAGTAGTATAGGGACCCCTAGCAATCAGCCCCAGCATTTT.

This CDR3 reads CAEHLGPHTAPTNEKLFF. The CDR3 DNA sequence: TGTGCGGAGCATCTCGGGCCCCACACAGCGCCAACTAATGAAAAACTGTTTTTT. This sequence joins TRBV6-4 and TRBJ1-4, with D unresolved. Germline V gene sequence: CDR1 MRHNA, CDR2 SNTAGT. The CDR3 consists of 18 residues.

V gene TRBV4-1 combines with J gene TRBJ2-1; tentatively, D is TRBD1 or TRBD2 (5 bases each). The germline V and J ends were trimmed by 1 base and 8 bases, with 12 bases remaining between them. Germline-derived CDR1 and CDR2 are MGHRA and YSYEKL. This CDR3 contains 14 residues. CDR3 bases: TGCGCCAGCAGCCAAGTTTGGGACCAGCATGAGCAGTTCTTC. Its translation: CASSQVWDQHEQFF.

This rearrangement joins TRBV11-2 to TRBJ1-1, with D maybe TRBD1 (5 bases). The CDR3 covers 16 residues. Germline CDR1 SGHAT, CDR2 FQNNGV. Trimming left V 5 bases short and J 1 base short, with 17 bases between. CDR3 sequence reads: CASSRGSGGWNTEAFF. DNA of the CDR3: TGTGCCAGCAGCCGCGGGAGTGGGGGATGGAACACTGAAGCTTTCTTT. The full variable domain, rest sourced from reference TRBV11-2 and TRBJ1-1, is EAGVAQSPRYKIIEKRQSVAFWCNPISGHATLYWYQQILGQGPKLLIQFQNNGVVDDSQLPKDRFSAERLKGVDSTLKIQPAKLEDSAVYLCASSRGSGGWNTEAFFGQGTRLTVV.

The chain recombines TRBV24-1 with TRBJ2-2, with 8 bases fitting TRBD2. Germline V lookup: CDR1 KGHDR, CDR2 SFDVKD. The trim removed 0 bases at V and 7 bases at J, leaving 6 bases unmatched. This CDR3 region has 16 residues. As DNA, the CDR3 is TGTGCCACCAGTGATTTGCGAACCGGGGGGGTCGGGGAGCTGTTTTTT. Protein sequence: CATSDLRTGGVGELFF.

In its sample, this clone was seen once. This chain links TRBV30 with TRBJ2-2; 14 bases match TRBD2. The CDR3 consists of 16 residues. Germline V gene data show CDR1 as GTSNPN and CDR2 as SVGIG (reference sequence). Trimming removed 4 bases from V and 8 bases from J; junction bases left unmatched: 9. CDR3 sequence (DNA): TGTGCCTGGACATATGGGACTAGCGGGAGTGCGGGGGAGCTGTTTTTT. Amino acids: CAWTYGTSGSAGELFF.

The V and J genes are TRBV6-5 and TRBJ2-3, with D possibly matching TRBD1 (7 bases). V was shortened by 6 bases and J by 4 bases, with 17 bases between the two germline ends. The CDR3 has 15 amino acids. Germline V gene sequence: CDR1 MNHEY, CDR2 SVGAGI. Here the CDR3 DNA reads TGTGCCAGCAGCCCCACGACAGGGAGGCCAGATACGCAGTATTTT. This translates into CASSPTTGRPDTQYF.

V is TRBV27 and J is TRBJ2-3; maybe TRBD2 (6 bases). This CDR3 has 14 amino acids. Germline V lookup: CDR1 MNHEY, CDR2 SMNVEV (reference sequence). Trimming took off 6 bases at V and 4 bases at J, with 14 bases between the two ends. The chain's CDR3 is CASSFGGLADTQYF. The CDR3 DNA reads TGTGCCAGCAGCTTTGGAGGGCTTGCAGATACGCAGTATTTT.

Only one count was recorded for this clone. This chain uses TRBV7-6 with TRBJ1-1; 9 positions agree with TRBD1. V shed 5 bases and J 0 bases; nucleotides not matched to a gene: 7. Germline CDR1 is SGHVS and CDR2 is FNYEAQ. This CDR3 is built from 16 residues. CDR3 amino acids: CASSLDRGLMNTEAFF. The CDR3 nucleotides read TGTGCCAGCAGCCTGGACAGGGGCCTCATGAACACTGAAGCTTTCTTT.

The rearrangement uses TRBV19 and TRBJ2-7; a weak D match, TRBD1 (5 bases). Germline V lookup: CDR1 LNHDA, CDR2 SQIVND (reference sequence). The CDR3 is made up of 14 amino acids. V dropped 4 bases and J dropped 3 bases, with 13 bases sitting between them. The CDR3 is CASSTGQTVYEQYF. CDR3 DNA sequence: TGTGCCAGTAGTACCGGCCAGACAGTCTACGAGCAGTACTTC.

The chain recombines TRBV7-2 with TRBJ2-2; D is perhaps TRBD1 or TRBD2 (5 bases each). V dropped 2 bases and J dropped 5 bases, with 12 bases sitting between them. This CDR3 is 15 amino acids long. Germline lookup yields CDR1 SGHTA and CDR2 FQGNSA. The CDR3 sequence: CASSLIQGGTGELFF. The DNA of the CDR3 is TGTGCCAGCAGCTTAATCCAGGGCGGGACCGGGGAGCTGTTTTTT.

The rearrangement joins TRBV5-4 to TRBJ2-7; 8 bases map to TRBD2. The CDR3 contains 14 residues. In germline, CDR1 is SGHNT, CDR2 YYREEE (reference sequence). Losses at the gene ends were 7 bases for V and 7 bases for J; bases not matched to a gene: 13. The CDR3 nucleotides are TGTGCCAGCGGTGACATCGGGAGGGCCGGAGAGCAGTACTTC. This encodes CASGDIGRAGEQYF.

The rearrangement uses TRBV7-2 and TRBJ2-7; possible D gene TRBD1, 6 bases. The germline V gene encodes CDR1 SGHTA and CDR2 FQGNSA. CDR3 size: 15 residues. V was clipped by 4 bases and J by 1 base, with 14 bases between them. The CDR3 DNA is TGTGCCAGCAGCTCACTGCCCGGGACATCCTACGAGCAGTACTTC. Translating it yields CASSSLPGTSYEQYF.

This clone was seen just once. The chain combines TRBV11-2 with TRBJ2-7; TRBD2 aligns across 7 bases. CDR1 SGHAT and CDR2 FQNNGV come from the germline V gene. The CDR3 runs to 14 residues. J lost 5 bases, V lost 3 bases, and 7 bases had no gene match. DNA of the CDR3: TGTGCCAGCAGCTTGGGCGGGAGTTCCCACGAGCAGTACTTC. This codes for CASSLGGSSHEQYF.

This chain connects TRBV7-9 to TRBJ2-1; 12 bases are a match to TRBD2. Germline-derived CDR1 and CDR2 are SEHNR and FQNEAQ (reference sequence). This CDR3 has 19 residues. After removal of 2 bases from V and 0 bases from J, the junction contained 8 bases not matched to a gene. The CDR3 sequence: CASSLRGLAGESSYNEQFF. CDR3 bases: TGTGCCAGCAGCTTAAGGGGACTAGCGGGCGAGAGCTCCTACAATGAGCAGTTCTTC.

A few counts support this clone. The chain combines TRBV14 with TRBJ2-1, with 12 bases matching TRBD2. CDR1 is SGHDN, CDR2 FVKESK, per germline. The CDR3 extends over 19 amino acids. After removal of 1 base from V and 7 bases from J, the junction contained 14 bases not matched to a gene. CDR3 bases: TGTGCCAGCAGCCAAGGTCCCGTGCGCCTAGCGGGAGGGCCGAATGAGCAGTTCTTC. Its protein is CASSQGPVRLAGGPNEQFF.

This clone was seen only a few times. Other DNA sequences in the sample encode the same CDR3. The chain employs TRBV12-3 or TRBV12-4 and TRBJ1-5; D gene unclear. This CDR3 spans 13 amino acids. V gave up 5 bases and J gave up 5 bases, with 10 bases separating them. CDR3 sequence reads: CASSLGNHQPQHF. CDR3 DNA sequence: TGTGCCAGCAGTCTCGGGAACCATCAGCCCCAGCATTTT.

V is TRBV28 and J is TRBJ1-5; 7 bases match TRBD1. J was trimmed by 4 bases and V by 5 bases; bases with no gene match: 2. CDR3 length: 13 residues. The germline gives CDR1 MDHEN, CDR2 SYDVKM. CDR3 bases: TGTGCCAGCAGTCTGGACAGGAATCAGCCCCAGCATTTT. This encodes CASSLDRNQPQHF.